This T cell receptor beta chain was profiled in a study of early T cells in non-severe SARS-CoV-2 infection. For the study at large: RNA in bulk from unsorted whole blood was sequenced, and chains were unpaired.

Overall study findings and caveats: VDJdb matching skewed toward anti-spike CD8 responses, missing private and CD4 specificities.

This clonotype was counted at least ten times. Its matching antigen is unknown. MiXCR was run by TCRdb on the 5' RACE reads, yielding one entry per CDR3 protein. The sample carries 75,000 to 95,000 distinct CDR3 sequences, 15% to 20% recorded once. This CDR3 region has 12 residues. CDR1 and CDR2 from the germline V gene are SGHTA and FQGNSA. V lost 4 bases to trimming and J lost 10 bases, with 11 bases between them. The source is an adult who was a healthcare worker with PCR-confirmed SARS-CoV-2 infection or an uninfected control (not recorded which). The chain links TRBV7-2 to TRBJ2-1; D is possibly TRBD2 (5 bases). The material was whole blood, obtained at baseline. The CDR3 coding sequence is TGTGCCAGCAGCTCGGACTTCGGGGAGCAGTTCTTC. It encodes CASSSDFGEQFF.